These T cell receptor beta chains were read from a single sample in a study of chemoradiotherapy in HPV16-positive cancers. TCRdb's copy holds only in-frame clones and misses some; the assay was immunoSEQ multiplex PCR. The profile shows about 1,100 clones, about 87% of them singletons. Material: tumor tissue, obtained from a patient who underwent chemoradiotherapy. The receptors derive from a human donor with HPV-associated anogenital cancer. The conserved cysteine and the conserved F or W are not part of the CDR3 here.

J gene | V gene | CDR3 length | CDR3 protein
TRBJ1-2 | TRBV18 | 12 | ASSPDSTNYGYT
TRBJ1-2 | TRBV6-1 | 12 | ASRLGQGAYGYT
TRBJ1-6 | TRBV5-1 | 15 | ASSLEGGAGYNSPLH
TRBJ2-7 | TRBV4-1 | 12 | ASSQGTVVYEQY
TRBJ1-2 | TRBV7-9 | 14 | ASSFSGTGGYYGYT
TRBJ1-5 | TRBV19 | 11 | ASSINPYQPQH
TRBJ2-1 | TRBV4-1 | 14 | ASSQDPSGFYNEQF
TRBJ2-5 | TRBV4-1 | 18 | ASSRLLAGGDPGLKETQY
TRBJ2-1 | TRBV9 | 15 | ASSPRDSLSSYNEQF
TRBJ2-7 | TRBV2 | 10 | ASSRKGREQY
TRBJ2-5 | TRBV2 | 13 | ASRVTSGIQETQY
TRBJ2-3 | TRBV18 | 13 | ASSPPELHTDTQY
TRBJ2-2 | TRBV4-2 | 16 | ASSQDLGGGPVSGELF
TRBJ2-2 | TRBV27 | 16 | ASSLYSPGTGDTGELF
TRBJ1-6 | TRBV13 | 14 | ASSNRGRMDNSPLH
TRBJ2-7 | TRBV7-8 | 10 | ASSLDGFRQY
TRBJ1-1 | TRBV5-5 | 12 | ASTWGEFAIEAF
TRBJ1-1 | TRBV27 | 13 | ASSLSPPMNTEAF
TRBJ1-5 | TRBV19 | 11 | ASSDRGEQPQH
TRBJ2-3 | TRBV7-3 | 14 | ASSLETGLGTDTQY
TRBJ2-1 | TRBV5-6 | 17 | ASSLEVAGLQFTYNEQF
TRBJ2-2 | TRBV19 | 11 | ASSKGDTGELF
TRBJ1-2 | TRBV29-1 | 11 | SSKTQGATGYT
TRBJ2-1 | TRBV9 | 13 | ASTKEGGANNEQF
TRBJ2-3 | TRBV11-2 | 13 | ASSPSRGAKDTQY